The sequence of this T cell receptor beta chain was determined in a study of T cell changes during pregnancy in multiple sclerosis. This clone was seen only a few times. Sequencing was performed with immunoSEQ multiplex PCR; in TCRdb, only in-frame clones are kept and a portion is missing. This table has around 59,000 clones, roughly nine tenths appearing once. The germline CDR1 and CDR2 sequences are SEHNR and FQNEAQ (reference sequence). Trimming took 6 bases from V and 4 from J, leaving 15 bases between them. This CDR3 region has 14 residues. This clonotype originated in a female donor with multiple sclerosis, enrolled in a pregnancy study. The chain carries TRBV7-9 and TRBJ1-1; tentatively, D is TRBD1 (6 bases). The sample consisted of CD4+ T cells from peripheral blood mononuclear cells, taken in the first trimester of pregnancy. The CDR3 reads CASSPLQGTTEAFF. In DNA, the CDR3 is TGTGCCAGCAGTCCGTTACAGGGAACCACTGAAGCTTTCTTT.